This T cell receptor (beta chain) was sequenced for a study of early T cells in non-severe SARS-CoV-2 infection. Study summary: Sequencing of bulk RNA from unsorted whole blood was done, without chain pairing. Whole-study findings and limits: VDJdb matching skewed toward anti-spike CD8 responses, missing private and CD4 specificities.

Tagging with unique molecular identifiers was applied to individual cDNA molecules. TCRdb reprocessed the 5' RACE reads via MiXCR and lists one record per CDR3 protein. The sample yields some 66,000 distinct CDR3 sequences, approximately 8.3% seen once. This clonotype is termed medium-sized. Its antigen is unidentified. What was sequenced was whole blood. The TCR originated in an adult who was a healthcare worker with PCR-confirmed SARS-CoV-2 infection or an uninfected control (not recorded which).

CDR3 region: CAWSGGPSYNEQFF. CDR3 DNA sequence: TGTGCCTGGAGTGGGGGGCCGTCCTACAATGAGCAGTTCTTC. This chain uses TRBV30 with TRBJ2-1; D is perhaps TRBD1 (6 bases). The CDR3 runs 14 residues. The germline V gene encodes CDR1 GTSNPN and CDR2 SVGIG (reference sequence). Trimming removed 1 base at V and 1 base at J, with 8 bases between.